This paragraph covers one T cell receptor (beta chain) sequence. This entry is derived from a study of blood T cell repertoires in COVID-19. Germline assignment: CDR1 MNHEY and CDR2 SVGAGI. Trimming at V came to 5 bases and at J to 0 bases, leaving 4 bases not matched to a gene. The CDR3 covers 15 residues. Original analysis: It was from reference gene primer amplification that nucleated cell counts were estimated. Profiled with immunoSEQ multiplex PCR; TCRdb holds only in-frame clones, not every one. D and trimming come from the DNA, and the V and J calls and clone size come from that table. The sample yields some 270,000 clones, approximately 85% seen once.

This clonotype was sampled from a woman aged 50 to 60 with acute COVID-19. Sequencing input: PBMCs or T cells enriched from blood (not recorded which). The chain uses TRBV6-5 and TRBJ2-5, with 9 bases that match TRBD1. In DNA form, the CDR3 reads TGTGCCAGCAGTAGACAGGGGGGGTACCAAGAGACCCAGTACTTC. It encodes CASSRQGGYQETQYF.